This T cell receptor beta chain was retrieved from a study of blood T cell repertoires in COVID-19. On the study more broadly: COVID-19 samples collected from the United States, Italy and Spain covered acute and convalescent phases. Sample material is recorded as cDNA or gDNA derived from T cells, B-cell-depleted T cells, or PBMCs.

Per the original methods: From reference gene primer amplification, estimates of nucleated cell counts were derived. Some clones are missing from TCRdb's copy, which holds only in-frame ones; the method was immunoSEQ multiplex PCR. V and J calls and clone size are those listed in that table; D and trimming were worked out from the DNA. The repertoire holds 160,000 or so clones, with 83% as singletons. This clone occurred a few times. V dropped 7 bases and J dropped 4; count of bases not matched to a gene: 7. The CDR3 is 14 residues long. Per germline, CDR1 LNHDA and CDR2 SQIVND (reference sequence). The source material was peripheral blood. The J gene is TRBJ1-2, the V gene TRBV19; TRBD1 matches 9 bases. This clonotype originated in a human donor in a cohort sampled during active COVID-19. The CDR3 region is CASTGTGRSYGYTF. CDR3 DNA: TGTGCCAGTACCGGGACAGGGAGGAGCTATGGCTACACCTTC.